The entry below gives a single T cell receptor (beta chain) sequence along with its context. Only in-frame clones appear in the TCRdb table, and some are missing; sequencing was by immunoSEQ multiplex PCR. The table records about 230,000 clones, roughly 83% of them present only once. Germline V CDR1 and CDR2: SGHNT, YENEEA. The CDR3 has 19 residues. Losses at the gene ends were 5 bases for V and 0 bases for J; bases not matched to a gene: 13. This entry comes from a study of blood T cell repertoires in COVID-19. The receptor was isolated from a woman between 65 and 79 years old with active or convalescent COVID-19. The rearrangement links TRBV11-3 to TRBJ2-1; 10 nucleotides match TRBD2. The specimen was peripheral blood. The CDR3 DNA follows: TGTGCCAGCAGCCCTATGGCTAGCGGGAGCTTTAGCTCCTACAATGAGCAGTTCTTC. As protein: CASSPMASGSFSSYNEQFF.